The source of this T cell receptor beta chain is a study of blood T cell repertoires in COVID-19. On the study more broadly: Samples of COVID-19 (acute and convalescent) were obtained from the United States, Italy and Spain.

The study recruited people aged about 18 to 95 years across under 25 US areas. Which cohort a participant joined came from the clinical history participants gave. The germline CDR1 and CDR2 sequences are SGHAT and FQNNGV. Trimming pared 1 base from V and 4 bases from J, leaving 17 bases between. This CDR3 contains 16 residues. The authors' processing: Researchers report that nucleated cell counts were estimated from reference gene primer amplification. This table comes from immunoSEQ multiplex PCR, and its TCRdb copy is limited to in-frame clones, with some not included. Clone size and V and J calls were adopted from that table, with D and trimming inferred from the DNA. This sample yields some 210,000 clones, of which 80% to 90% are seen a single time; approximately 10% belongs to the top ten.

Sequencing was done on a sample of PBMCs or T cells enriched from blood (not recorded which). This sequence was found in a man between 18 and 35 years old with acute COVID-19. The chain employs TRBV11-2 and TRBJ2-7, with D possibly being TRBD1 (5 bases). The CDR3 nucleotides read TGTGCCAGCAGCTTAGGCAGGGCCATATACTCATACGAGCAGTACTTC. Residues: CASSLGRAIYSYEQYF.